The 32 T cell receptor beta chains in this list originate from one sample, sequenced in a study of blood T cells in healthy people across ages. Then a second PCR, running about 6 to 11 cycles, was carried out with a sample-barcoded 5' primer and a J-beta primer mix. A single record per CDR3 protein comes from TCRdb applying MiXCR to the 5' RACE reads. Here the sample spans 1.5 million or so distinct CDR3 sequences, 42% being singletons. The sequenced material came from blood. The receptors shown here come from a woman between 18 and 29 years old in good health.

In its sample, this clonotype was seen once. V gene TRBV2 combines with J gene TRBJ2-5, with 7 bases aligning to TRBD2. The J call is uncertain, as TRBJ2-7 better fits the DNA end. The CDR3 is 14 amino acids. CDR1 is SNHLY, CDR2 FYNNEI, per germline. The CDR3 spells CASSGTGTKYEQYF. CDR3 DNA sequence: TGTGCCAGCAGTGGAACCGGGACTAAATACGAGCAGTACTTC.

Only a few counts were recorded for this clonotype. The rearrangement uses TRBV5-1 and TRBJ2-1; D is unresolved. The DNA end favors TRBJ2-7, so the J call may be wrong. Germline CDR1 SGHRS, CDR2 YFSETQ. The CDR3 extends over 15 amino acids. The CDR3 spells CASSWIPQAYNEQYF. The CDR3 DNA reads TGCGCCAGCAGCTGGATCCCCCAGGCCTACAATGAGCAGTACTTC.

This clonotype was observed a few times. The chain links TRBV29-1 to TRBJ2-5; a possible D gene is TRBD2 (5 bases). This CDR3 has 12 amino acids. Germline V gene data show CDR1 as SQVTM and CDR2 as ANQGSEA. The V end was cut by 7 bases, the J end by 11 bases, with 20 bases between. For the CDR3, the DNA is TGCAGCGGCCATCGAGGGAGCAATGAGCAGTACTTC. This gives the protein CSGHRGSNEQYF.

This chain links TRBV20-1 with TRBJ2-3, with no clear D. The length of the CDR3 is 15 residues. Germline CDR1 DFQATT, CDR2 SNEGSKA (reference sequence). V gave up 5 bases and J gave up 0 bases, with 15 bases separating them. Written as DNA, the CDR3 is TGCAGTGCTGTGCGAGCGTCCCCTAGCACAGATACGCAGTATTTT. It yields the protein CSAVRASPSTDTQYF.

This clonotype has just a few counts. This sequence joins TRBV7-2 and TRBJ2-4; D is perhaps TRBD1 (6 bases). Trimming stripped 1 base from V and 9 bases from J, with 13 bases between. The CDR3 length is 14 residues. CDR1 is SGHTA and CDR2 is FQGNSA in the germline V gene. The DNA for the CDR3 is TGTGCCAGCAGCTTAGTTCAGGGGTCGGGCATTCAGTACTTC. Translating gives CASSLVQGSGIQYF.

The chain employs TRBV20-1 and TRBJ2-4, with TRBD2 identical over 7 bases. The end of the DNA aligns better with TRBJ2-5, so the J call may be wrong. CDR3 length: 14 amino acids. From germline, CDR1 is DFQATT and CDR2 SNEGSKA (reference sequence). CDR3 amino acids: CGSVTAGEGETQYF. CDR3 sequence (DNA): TGCGGCAGTGTGACGGCGGGAGAGGGAGAGACCCAGTACTTC.

With regard to this clonotype: At one end the junction does not follow the germline gene, possibly because of a read error. This CDR3 is CSSSLQDTEAFF. CDR3 in DNA: TGTTCCAGCAGCCTACAGGACACTGAAGCTTTCTTT. This chain uses TRBV7-9 with TRBJ1-1, with a tentative D call TRBD1 (5 bases). This CDR3 is built from 12 residues. Germline CDR1 SEHNR, CDR2 FQNEAQ (reference sequence). Combining the CDR3 with reference TRBV7-9 and TRBJ1-1 gives the whole variable domain DTGVSQNPRHKITKRGQNVTFRCDPISEHNRLYWYRQTLGQGPEFLTYFQNEAQLEKSRLLSDRFSAERPKGSFSTLEIQRTEQGDSAMYLCSSSLQDTEAFFGQGTRLTVV.

V and J are TRBV2 and TRBJ2-7, with TRBD1 identical over 8 bases. The CDR3 is 13 amino acids. CDR1 and CDR2 (germline): SNHLY, FYNNEI. V shed 6 bases, J shed 4 bases, and the junction held 5 bases outside the gene matches. The CDR3 DNA reads TGTGCCAGCAGGGGGACAGGTCAGTACGAGCAGTACTTC. It codes for CASRGTGQYEQYF. The full variable domain, completed using reference TRBV2 and TRBJ2-7, is EPEVTQTPSHQVTQMGQEVILRCVPISNHLYFYWYRQILGQKVEFLVSFYNNEISEKSEIFDDQFSVERPDGSNFTLKIRSTKLEDSAMYFCASRGTGQYEQYFGPGTRLTVT.

The chain is built from TRBV7-9 and TRBJ2-7; the D gene is possibly TRBD2 (5 bases). The V gene's germline CDR1 is SEHNR and CDR2 FQNEAQ (reference sequence). V gave up 1 base and J gave up 0 bases, with 13 bases separating them. The CDR3 contains 16 residues. CDR3 sequence (DNA): TGTGCCAGCAGCTTAGAAGGCGGGCCAGGCTCCTACGAGCAGTACTTC. Translating gives CASSLEGGPGSYEQYF.

This clonotype was seen a single time. An end of the junction does not agree with germline; a read error may underlie this. CDR3 residues: CACSLGGGGDTDTQYF. CDR3 DNA: TGTGCCTGCAGCTTAGGTGGTGGCGGAGATACAGATACGCAGTATTTT. This chain connects TRBV7-2 to TRBJ2-3; no clear D. The germline V gene encodes CDR1 SGHTA and CDR2 FQGNSA. The CDR3 runs 16 residues.

Comment on this clonotype: At one end, the junction sequence differs from germline, possibly due to a read error. V is TRBV7-9 and J is TRBJ2-7, with 10 positions matching TRBD2. CDR1 and CDR2 (germline): SEHNR, FQNEAQ (reference sequence). The CDR3 is 15 amino acids. The CDR3 sequence: CASSPGSGRAYERYF. The CDR3 nucleotides read TGTGCCAGCAGCCCGGGAAGCGGGAGGGCGTACGAGCGGTACTTC.

The chain joins TRBV18 to TRBJ1-2; D gene uncertain. This CDR3 spans 15 amino acids. Trimming left V 0 bases short and J 3 bases short, with 11 bases between. Per the germline V gene, CDR1 is KGHSH and CDR2 is LQKENI. This chain's CDR3 is CASSPPVGGYYGYTF. The CDR3 bases are TGTGCCAGCTCACCACCGGTGGGAGGATACTATGGCTACACCTTC.

The chain employs TRBV5-1 and TRBJ2-1; 7 bases align to TRBD2. V lost 0 bases, J lost 7 bases, and 10 bases stayed unmatched. The CDR3 consists of 16 residues. The V gene's germline CDR1 is SGHRS and CDR2 YFSETQ. CDR3: CASSLATSAIGNEQFF. The CDR3 DNA sequence: TGCGCCAGCAGCTTGGCCACTAGCGCCATTGGAAATGAGCAGTTCTTC. Variable domain in full (rest from reference TRBV5-1 and TRBJ2-1): KAGVTQTPRYLIKTRGQQVTLSCSPISGHRSVSWYQQTPGQGLQFLFEYFSETQRNKGNFPGRFSGRQFSNSRSEMNVSTLELGDSALYLCASSLATSAIGNEQFFGPGTRLTVL.

The chain links TRBV6-1 to TRBJ1-5; D remains unclear. This CDR3 has 16 residues. CDR1 and CDR2 (germline): MNHNS, SASEGT. V gave up 6 bases and J gave up 1 base, with 16 bases separating them. The CDR3 nucleotides read TGTGCCAGCAGATCGACCGGGAGGGTGAGCAATCAGCCCCAGCATTTT. Its protein is CASRSTGRVSNQPQHF.

The table lists this clonotype with a few counts. The chain recombines TRBV25-1 with TRBJ1-1, with 9 bases identical to TRBD1. The CDR3 consists of 18 residues. Trimming at V came to 0 bases and at J to 4 bases, leaving 12 bases not matched to a gene. Germline CDR1 is MGHDK and CDR2 is SYGVNS. In DNA, the CDR3 is TGTGCCAGCAGTGAATATTTTTCGGGGACAGGGAGTATCACTGAAGCTTTCTTT. Amino acid sequence: CASSEYFSGTGSITEAFF.

The chain combines TRBV5-5 with TRBJ1-5; 8 bases map to TRBD1. In germline, CDR1 is SGHKS, CDR2 YYEKEE (reference sequence). V shed 0 bases, J shed 5 bases, and the junction held 7 bases outside the gene matches. The CDR3 is 16 residues long. The CDR3 DNA reads as TGTGCCAGCAGCTTGGAGGACAGGGCGTTTGATCAGCCCCAGCATTTT. It translates to CASSLEDRAFDQPQHF.

This chain links TRBV4-1 with TRBJ2-1; no reliable D call. The germline V gene has CDR1 MGHRA and CDR2 YSYEKL. This CDR3 is 15 amino acids long. The germline V and J ends were trimmed by 5 bases and 0 bases, with 11 bases remaining between them. CDR3 sequence: CASSSERYSYNEQFF. CDR3 DNA: TGCGCCAGCAGCTCGGAGCGCTACTCCTACAATGAGCAGTTCTTC.

The chain is built from TRBV24-1 and TRBJ2-3; 9 positions match TRBD1. The junction had 9 bases not matched to a gene; V was cut back by 4 bases and J by 5 bases. The CDR3 extends over 16 amino acids. Germline V gene lookup returns CDR1 KGHDR and CDR2 SFDVKD. The DNA of the CDR3 is TGTGCCACCAGTGAGACCGGGACAGGGTACGAAGATACGCAGTATTTT. Its protein is CATSETGTGYEDTQYF.

The chain has TRBV27 and TRBJ1-1; tentatively, D is TRBD1 (6 bases). V lost 0 bases and J 2 bases, leaving 13 bases between the germline ends. Germline CDR1 is MNHEY and CDR2 is SMNVEV (reference sequence). The CDR3 has 16 residues. The CDR3: CASSLSPQQGNTEAFF. The CDR3, as DNA: TGTGCCAGCAGTTTATCTCCCCAACAGGGTAACACTGAAGCTTTCTTT.

This clonotype was found a few times. This chain links TRBV10-3 with TRBJ1-2; TRBD1 might be the D (6 bases). Germline V gene data show CDR1 as ENHRY and CDR2 as SYGVKD. V dropped 6 bases and J dropped 4 bases, with 15 bases sitting between them. The CDR3 spans 14 residues. The CDR3 reads CAIRDRWEVYGYTF. In DNA form, the CDR3 reads TGTGCCATCAGAGACAGGTGGGAGGTCTATGGCTACACCTTC.

The chain's CDR3 is CSVGRQGASTEAFF. In nucleotides, the CDR3 is TGCAGCGTTGGAAGGCAGGGGGCGAGCACTGAAGCTTTCTTT. The gene calls are TRBV29-1 and TRBJ1-1; 8 bases are a match to TRBD1. Germline assignment: CDR1 SQVTM and CDR2 ANQGSEA. V was clipped by 4 bases and J by 4 bases; unmatched bases: 8. This CDR3 comprises 14 residues.

This chain connects TRBV12-3 or TRBV12-4 to TRBJ2-7; 11 bases align to TRBD1. The CDR3 is made up of 14 amino acids. V trimming: 6 bases; J trimming: 7 bases; junction bases outside the gene matches: 8. The CDR3 DNA reads as TGTGCCAGCAGCCTGGGGGACAGGGGGGATGAGCAGTACTTC. It translates to CASSLGDRGDEQYF.

A word on this clonotype: A much larger clone lies a single base off, so this may be a read error. V gene TRBV6-5 combines with J gene TRBJ2-1, with TRBD1 matching 8 bases. After removal of 0 bases from V and 6 bases from J, the junction contained 4 bases not matched to a gene. Germline lookup yields CDR1 MNHEY and CDR2 SVGAGI. The length of the CDR3 is 15 residues. The CDR3 loop reads CASSYSYGTGNEQFF. CDR3 in DNA: TGTGCCAGCAGTTACTCGTACGGGACAGGCAATGAGCAGTTCTTC.

The J gene is TRBJ2-7, the V gene TRBV30; D is unresolved. Matching the DNA end better, TRBJ2-5 makes the J call doubtful. Germline values: CDR1 GTSNPN, CDR2 SVGIG (reference sequence). CDR3 length equals 11 residues. This chain's CDR3 is CAWSGSQTQYF. The CDR3, as DNA: TGTGCCTGGAGTGGCTCCCAGACCCAGTACTTC.

The chain is built from TRBV3-1 and TRBJ2-5, with D maybe TRBD1 (6 bases). The CDR3 consists of 16 residues. Germline V gene sequence: CDR1 LGHDT, CDR2 YNNKEL (reference sequence). V was clipped by 4 bases and J by 2 bases, with 17 bases between them. The chain's CDR3 is CASSPGTLLLQETQYF. The CDR3 nucleotides read TGTGCCAGCAGCCCCGGGACACTATTACTTCAAGAGACCCAGTACTTC.

This clonotype has a handful of counts. The V and J genes are TRBV20-1 and TRBJ2-4; the D gene is possibly TRBD2 (5 bases). The CDR3 runs to 18 residues. Trimming left V 0 bases short and J 0 bases short, with 18 bases between. Germline V CDR1 and CDR2: DFQATT, SNEGSKA (reference sequence). The CDR3 DNA reads as TGCAGTGCTAGAGATCGAGCGGCGGCGGGCCTAGCCAAAAACATTCAGTACTTC. Residues: CSARDRAAAGLAKNIQYF.

This chain connects TRBV7-9 to TRBJ2-1; 14 bases are a match to TRBD2. The CDR3 loop spans 17 amino acids. Germline CDR1 is SEHNR and CDR2 is FQNEAQ (reference sequence). V lost 2 bases, J lost 6 bases, and 6 bases stayed unmatched. The CDR3 nucleotides read TGTGCCAGCAGCTTAAGGGAGGGGACTAGCGGGAGCAATGAGCAGTTCTTC. This sequence encodes CASSLREGTSGSNEQFF.

This clonotype was observed a few times. The V gene is TRBV2, the J gene TRBJ2-5, with TRBD2 matching over 7 bases. The DNA end is more similar to TRBJ2-7, so the J call may be wrong. Germline V lookup: CDR1 SNHLY, CDR2 FYNNEI. This CDR3 contains 10 residues. DNA of the CDR3: TGTCCGTGGACTAGGGACGAGCAGTACTTC. As protein: CPWTRDEQYF.

The rearrangement links TRBV27 to TRBJ1-5, with D maybe TRBD1 (6 bases). This CDR3 comprises 15 residues. CDR1 and CDR2 (germline): MNHEY, SMNVEV (reference sequence). The ends were cut back, 6 bases at V and 5 bases at J, with 17 bases in the middle. DNA for the CDR3: TGTGCCAGCAGGTCCGGGACACTTTATGATCAGCCCCAGCATTTT. This encodes CASRSGTLYDQPQHF.

There are many counts of this clonotype. This chain links TRBV29-1 with TRBJ2-7; D is perhaps TRBD2 (5 bases). Looked up from germline, CDR1 is SQVTM and CDR2 is ANQGSEA. Trimming removed 3 bases from V and 4 bases from J, with 10 bases in between. The CDR3 extends over 12 amino acids. The CDR3 sequence: CSVEWPGYEQYF. CDR3 sequence (DNA): TGCAGCGTTGAGTGGCCGGGGTACGAGCAGTACTTC.

The chain couples TRBV5-8 to TRBJ1-4; possibly TRBD1 for D (5 bases). The germline gives CDR1 SGHTS, CDR2 YDEGEE. The CDR3 sequence is 19 residues long. Trimming left V 0 bases short and J 5 bases short, with 23 bases between. Here the CDR3 DNA reads TGTGCCAGCAGCTTGGTCGTCGGGGGGGGGAATTTAGCGAATGAAAAACTGTTTTTT. It yields the protein CASSLVVGGGNLANEKLFF. Together with reference TRBV5-8 and TRBJ1-4, the CDR3 gives the full variable domain: EAGVTQSPTHLIKTRGQQATLRCSPISGHTSVYWYQQALGLGLQFLLWYDEGEERNRGNFPPRFSGRQFPNYSSELNVNALELEDSALYLCASSLVVGGGNLANEKLFFGSGTQLSVL.

The count of this clonotype is one. The V and J genes are TRBV5-1 and TRBJ2-3, with 13 bases that match TRBD2. The CDR3 has 15 residues. J gave up 3 bases and V 4 bases, and 2 bases lay outside the gene matches. CDR1 and CDR2 (germline): SGHRS, YFSETQ. The CDR3 sequence is CASSTSGRATDTQYF. CDR3 nucleotide sequence: TGCGCCAGCAGCACTAGCGGGAGGGCGACAGATACGCAGTATTTT. Filled out from reference TRBV5-1 and TRBJ2-3, the complete variable domain reads KAGVTQTPRYLIKTRGQQVTLSCSPISGHRSVSWYQQTPGQGLQFLFEYFSETQRNKGNFPGRFSGRQFSNSRSEMNVSTLELGDSALYLCASSTSGRATDTQYFGPGTRLTVL.